These 25 T cell receptor beta chains were sequenced from one sample in a study of blood T cell repertoires in COVID-19. TCRdb's copy holds only in-frame clones and misses some; the assay was immunoSEQ multiplex PCR. Of about 310,000 clones in the sample, 70% to 90% were seen once. Sequencing was done on a sample of peripheral blood. The source of these receptors is a woman between 45 and 65 years old who had recovered from COVID-19.

V is TRBV15 and J is TRBJ2-7; D is undetermined. The CDR3 is 15 amino acids. V dropped 0 bases and J dropped 3 bases, with 12 bases sitting between them. Germline CDR1 LNHNV, CDR2 YYDKDF (reference sequence). The DNA for the CDR3 is TGTGCCACCAGCAGAGATAAGCTCACTTACTACGAGCAGTACTTC. The encoded protein is CATSRDKLTYYEQYF.

This sequence joins TRBV19 and TRBJ2-7; 8 nucleotides agree with TRBD2. Germline CDR1 is LNHDA and CDR2 is SQIVND (reference sequence). This CDR3 spans 15 amino acids. V lost 5 bases to trimming and J lost 3 bases; unmatched junction nucleotides: 9. Here the CDR3 reads CASSPASGRHYEQYF. The CDR3 DNA reads as TGTGCCAGTAGTCCCGCTAGCGGGCGGCACTACGAGCAGTACTTC.

The chain has TRBV5-1 and TRBJ2-7; 10 bases line up with TRBD1. Germline V gene sequence: CDR1 SGHRS, CDR2 YFSETQ. The V segment lost 4 bases and the J segment 3 bases; nucleotides outside the gene matches: 4. The CDR3 spans 14 residues. Here the CDR3 DNA reads TGCGCCAGCAGCCAGGGACAGGGGAACTACGAGCAGTACTTC. This sequence encodes CASSQGQGNYEQYF.

The chain carries TRBV9 and TRBJ2-7, with 9 bases identical to TRBD1. Germline trimming cut 2 bases from V and 6 bases from J; bases unmatched to any gene: 9. Germline-derived CDR1 and CDR2 are SGDLS and YYNGEE. CDR3 size: 15 residues. Here the CDR3 reads CASSVGPGQGGEQYF. CDR3 in DNA: TGTGCCAGCAGCGTTGGCCCGGGACAGGGAGGCGAGCAGTACTTC.

The gene calls are TRBV6-5 and TRBJ2-6; D gene ambiguous. CDR3 size: 14 residues. Germline V CDR1 and CDR2: MNHEY, SVGAGI. The ends were cut back, 10 bases at V and 0 bases at J, with 10 bases in the middle. CDR3 sequence: CATSLSSGANVLTF. The CDR3 nucleotides are TGTGCCACCTCATTGAGCTCTGGGGCCAACGTCCTGACTTTC.

The V and J genes are TRBV5-4 and TRBJ2-7, with D unresolved. CDR3 length: 14 residues. The V gene's germline CDR1 is SGHNT and CDR2 YYREEE (reference sequence). V was cut by 0 bases and J by 0 bases, with 7 bases left in between. CDR3: CASSLGAGSYEQYF. CDR3 nucleotide sequence: TGTGCCAGCAGCTTGGGGGCAGGCTCCTACGAGCAGTACTTC.

This clone came up once. This rearrangement joins TRBV9 to TRBJ1-3, with TRBD1 as a possible D gene (5 bases). This CDR3 is built from 15 residues. The V end was cut by 1 base, the J end by 2 bases, with 10 bases between. From germline, CDR1 is SGDLS and CDR2 YYNGEE. CDR3 sequence reads: CASSVQGLTGNTIYF. The CDR3, as DNA: TGTGCCAGCAGCGTACAGGGTCTTACTGGAAACACCATATATTTT.

This chain links TRBV5-4 with TRBJ2-7, with 7 nucleotides matching TRBD1. CDR1 SGHNT and CDR2 YYREEE come from the germline V gene (reference sequence). J lost 2 bases, V lost 3 bases, and 5 bases had no gene match. The CDR3 length is 14 residues. CDR3 loop: CASSSGQKAYEQYF. In DNA, the CDR3 is TGTGCCAGCAGCTCGGGACAGAAGGCCTACGAGCAGTACTTC.

The CDR3 loop reads CATSPGGETEAFF. The CDR3 DNA reads as TGTGCCACTTCCCCGGGGGGGGAAACTGAAGCTTTCTTT. The chain combines TRBV12-3 or TRBV12-4 with TRBJ1-1, with D perhaps TRBD1 (5 bases). This CDR3 region has 13 residues. The V gene lost 10 bases and the J gene lost 5 bases, with 17 bases spanning the gap.

This chain uses TRBV7-2 with TRBJ2-3, with 7 bases matching TRBD1. CDR3 length: 15 residues. The V and J ends lost 2 bases and 5 bases, in that order; junction bases with no gene match: 7. Germline loops: CDR1 SGHTA, CDR2 FQGNSA. The CDR3 loop is CASSLTGVALDTQYF. DNA for the CDR3: TGTGCCAGCAGCTTAACAGGGGTGGCCTTAGATACGCAGTATTTT.

The rearrangement uses TRBV20-1 and TRBJ1-2; 7 bases line up with TRBD1. After removal of 3 bases from V and 7 bases from J, the junction contained 11 bases not matched to a gene. The germline CDR1 and CDR2 sequences are DFQATT and SNEGSKA (reference sequence). The CDR3 sequence is 14 residues long. CDR3 residues: CSASGSNRGSGYTF. CDR3 DNA sequence: TGCAGTGCTAGTGGTTCTAACAGGGGCTCTGGCTACACCTTC.

The gene calls are TRBV28 and TRBJ1-1; 9 nucleotides match TRBD1. The J segment lost 1 base and the V segment lost 6 bases, leaving 12 bases of the junction unmatched. The CDR3 has 17 amino acids. CDR1 MDHEN and CDR2 SYDVKM come from the germline V gene. This chain's CDR3 is CASSPPLMTGGNTEAFF. Written as DNA, the CDR3 is TGTGCCAGCAGCCCCCCCCTAATGACAGGGGGGAACACTGAAGCTTTCTTT.

J is TRBJ1-2 and V is TRBV28; D unclear. The CDR3 is 13 amino acids. V dropped 3 bases and J dropped 4 bases, with 9 bases sitting between them. Germline values: CDR1 MDHEN, CDR2 SYDVKM. The CDR3 here is CASSLGRIYGYTF. In nucleotides, the CDR3 is TGTGCCAGCAGTTTGGGGAGGATCTATGGCTACACCTTC.

This clone was observed a single time. The rearrangement joins TRBV27 to TRBJ1-6; the D gene is possibly TRBD1 (6 bases). Per germline, CDR1 MNHEY and CDR2 SMNVEV (reference sequence). Trimming cost V 8 bases and J 5 bases, with 10 bases left between them. The CDR3 is made up of 13 amino acids. As DNA, the CDR3 is TGTGCCAGCGCAGGGGCGAATAATTCACCCCTCCACTTT. Encoded protein: CASAGANNSPLHF.

The rearrangement links TRBV28 to TRBJ2-3; 10 positions match TRBD2. CDR3 length equals 16 residues. Losses at the gene ends were 6 bases for V and 1 base for J; bases not matched to a gene: 7. Germline CDR1 MDHEN, CDR2 SYDVKM. The CDR3 bases are TGTGCCAGCAGGATAGTCGGGACTAGCGGCACAGATACGCAGTATTTT. Its translation is CASRIVGTSGTDTQYF.

The chain combines TRBV6-2 or TRBV6-3 with TRBJ2-2; D may be TRBD1 (5 bases). Trimming left V 0 bases short and J 5 bases short, with 7 bases between. Per germline, CDR1 MNHEY and CDR2 SVGEGT. The CDR3 length is 14 residues. CDR3 nucleotides: TGTGCCAGCAGTTACTCAGGGGTAACCGGGGAGCTGTTTTTT. Its protein product is CASSYSGVTGELFF.

This clone was recorded a few times. V is TRBV30 and J is TRBJ2-7; the match to TRBD2 covers 13 bases. J lost 4 bases, V lost 1 base, and 7 bases had no gene match. The CDR3 runs 16 residues. Germline CDR1 GTSNPN, CDR2 SVGIG (reference sequence). CDR3 nucleotides: TGTGCCTGGAGTGGACAGACTAGCGGGAGGCCATACGAGCAGTACTTC. As protein: CAWSGQTSGRPYEQYF.

V and J are TRBV27 and TRBJ1-4; 7 bases agree with TRBD1. V lost 3 bases and J lost 6; bases outside the gene matches: 10. Germline V gives CDR1 MNHEY, CDR2 SMNVEV (reference sequence). CDR3 length: 16 residues. CDR3 DNA sequence: TGTGCCAGCAGTTTCCTTGACAGGGCAGAAGATGAAAAACTGTTTTTT. Its translation is CASSFLDRAEDEKLFF.

This sequence joins TRBV7-5 and TRBJ2-4; the table assigns TRBD2, which was not confirmed against the DNA. TRBV7-5 is a pseudogene. The CDR3 has 16 residues. The CDR3 reads CARSLSRWEAKNIQYF. The DNA for the CDR3 is TGTGCCAGAAGCTTATCCAGGTGGGAGGCCAAAAACATTCAGTACTTC.

The chain joins TRBV6-5 to TRBJ2-7; D is possibly TRBD2 (6 bases). V was shortened by 0 bases and J by 6 bases, with 12 bases between the two germline ends. Germline CDR1 is MNHEY and CDR2 is SVGAGI. This CDR3 has 14 residues. Here the CDR3 DNA reads TGTGCCAGCAGTTACTCCGGGGGTAGTGGCGAGCAGTACTTC. Translation gives CASSYSGGSGEQYF.

The chain recombines TRBV4-1 with TRBJ2-5; 7 bases fit TRBD2. Trimming removed 4 bases from V and 5 bases from J; junction bases left unmatched: 13. Germline V gene lookup returns CDR1 MGHRA and CDR2 YSYEKL. The length of the CDR3 is 16 residues. CDR3 residues: CASSLSPAGDVETQYF. The CDR3 nucleotides are TGCGCCAGCAGCCTTTCCCCGGCGGGAGATGTGGAGACCCAGTACTTC.

The chain has TRBV5-1 and TRBJ1-3; a weak D match, TRBD1 (6 bases). CDR1 is SGHRS and CDR2 is YFSETQ in the germline V gene. Between the trimmed V and J ends, which lost 4 bases and 3 bases, there was a span of 14 bases. CDR3 size: 15 residues. The CDR3 nucleotides are TGCGCCAGCAGCCCCGACAGGTTAAGTGGAAACACCATATATTTT. It codes for CASSPDRLSGNTIYF.

The chain couples TRBV6-2 or TRBV6-3 to TRBJ2-3, with D uncertain. Per germline, CDR1 MNHEY and CDR2 SVGEGT. The CDR3 loop spans 13 amino acids. Trimming took off 2 bases at V and 3 bases at J, with 6 bases between the two ends. Here the CDR3 reads CASSYGGTDTQYF. CDR3 coding DNA: TGTGCCAGCAGTTACGGCGGAACAGATACGCAGTATTTT.

The J gene is TRBJ1-2, the V gene TRBV24-1; D remains unclear. Germline values: CDR1 KGHDR, CDR2 SFDVKD. Trimming removed 10 bases from V and 8 bases from J, with 16 bases in between. CDR3 length: 12 residues. Written as DNA, the CDR3 is TGTGCCACAAGGTCGCTTGGAGGCGGCTACACCTTC. Its translation: CATRSLGGGYTF.

In DNA, the CDR3 is TGCAGTGCTAGTGTTACAGGAGTCAGCACTGAAGCTTTCTTT. Protein: CSASVTGVSTEAFF. The chain recombines TRBV20-1 with TRBJ1-1, with D possibly TRBD1 on 5 matching bases. Germline lookup yields CDR1 DFQATT and CDR2 SNEGSKA (reference sequence). The V and J ends lost 3 bases and 4 bases respectively, with 15 bases between them. This CDR3 is 14 amino acids long.